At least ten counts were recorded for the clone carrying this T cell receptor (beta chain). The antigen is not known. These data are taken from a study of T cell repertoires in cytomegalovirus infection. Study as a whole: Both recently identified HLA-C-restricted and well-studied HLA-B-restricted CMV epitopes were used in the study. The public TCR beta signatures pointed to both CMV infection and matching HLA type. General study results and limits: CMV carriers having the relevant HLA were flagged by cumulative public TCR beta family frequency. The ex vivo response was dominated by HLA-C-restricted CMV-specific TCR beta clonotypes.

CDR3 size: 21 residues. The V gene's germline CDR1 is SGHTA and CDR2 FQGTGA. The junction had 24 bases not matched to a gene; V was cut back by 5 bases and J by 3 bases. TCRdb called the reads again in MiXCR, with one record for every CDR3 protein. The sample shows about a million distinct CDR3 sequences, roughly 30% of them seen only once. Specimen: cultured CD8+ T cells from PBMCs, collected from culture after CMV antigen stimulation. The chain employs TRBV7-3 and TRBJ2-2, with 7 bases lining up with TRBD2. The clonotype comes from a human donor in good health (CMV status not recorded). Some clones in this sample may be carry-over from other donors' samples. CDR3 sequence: CASSLRGGWSHLPRYTGELFF. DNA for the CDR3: TGTGCCAGCAGCCTTAGGGGAGGGTGGAGCCACCTCCCCCGGTACACCGGGGAGCTGTTTTTT. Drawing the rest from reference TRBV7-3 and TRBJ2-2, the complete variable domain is GAGVSQTPSNKVTEKGKYVELRCDPISGHTALYWYRQSLGQGPEFLIYFQGTGAADDSGLPNDRFFAVRPEGSVSTLKIQRTERGDSAVYLCASSLRGGWSHLPRYTGELFFGEGSRLTVL.